Each of the 10 T cell receptor beta chains below was sequenced from the same sample in a study of cytomegalovirus exposure and HLA in healthy donors. PCR amplification relied on 60 Vbeta primers (plus 13 Jbeta primers). Repertoires were generated with immunoSEQ multiplex PCR, while TCRdb's copy carries only in-frame clones and drops some. The sample includes roughly 120,000 clones, around 82% seen only once; the top ten take 3.6%. Sequenced: PBMCs. These receptors came from a man aged 40-49 years in good health and CMV-seronegative.

This sequence joins TRBV6-6 and TRBJ2-7; 7 nucleotides agree with TRBD1. Germline loops: CDR1 MNHNY, CDR2 SVGAGI (reference sequence). Germline trimming cut 6 bases from V and 3 bases from J; bases unmatched to any gene: 5. The CDR3 loop spans 13 amino acids. This CDR3 reads CASRGGQDYEQYF. The CDR3 nucleotides read TGTGCCAGCAGGGGTGGACAGGACTACGAGCAGTACTTC.

The rearrangement links TRBV5-1 to TRBJ2-2, with 7 bases aligning to TRBD2. This CDR3 is 16 amino acids long. CDR1 and CDR2 from the germline V gene are SGHRS and YFSETQ. J was trimmed by 4 bases and V by 0 bases; bases with no gene match: 6. The CDR3 DNA reads as TGCGCCAGCAGCTTGGTTGTCGGGGGGATCACCGGGGAGCTGTTTTTT. Translated: CASSLVVGGITGELFF. The full variable domain, its missing parts supplied by reference TRBV5-1 and TRBJ2-2, is KAGVTQTPRYLIKTRGQQVTLSCSPISGHRSVSWYQQTPGQGLQFLFEYFSETQRNKGNFPGRFSGRQFSNSRSEMNVSTLELGDSALYLCASSLVVGGITGELFFGEGSRLTVL.

The genes are TRBV7-9 and TRBJ2-2, with a tentative D call TRBD1 (6 bases). Trimming pared 5 bases from V and 5 bases from J, leaving 15 bases between. Per the germline V gene, CDR1 is SEHNR and CDR2 is FQNEAQ (reference sequence). The CDR3 loop spans 15 amino acids. The DNA of the CDR3 is TGTGCCAGCAGCCCCACAGGGAAGGGGACCGGGGAGCTGTTTTTT. This codes for CASSPTGKGTGELFF.

The rearrangement links TRBV5-1 to TRBJ2-7; D gene unclear. This CDR3 has 12 residues. V was pared by 6 bases and J by 4 bases, with 11 bases between. CDR1 SGHRS and CDR2 YFSETQ come from the germline V gene. CDR3 DNA: TGCGCCAGCACCGAAAACGGTTACGAGCAGTACTTC. Translation: CASTENGYEQYF. Using reference TRBV5-1 and TRBJ2-7 for the parts outside the CDR3, the full variable domain is KAGVTQTPRYLIKTRGQQVTLSCSPISGHRSVSWYQQTPGQGLQFLFEYFSETQRNKGNFPGRFSGRQFSNSRSEMNVSTLELGDSALYLCASTENGYEQYFGPGTRLTVT.

This clone has just one count. V and J are TRBV5-1 and TRBJ1-6; no definite D call. CDR1 and CDR2 from the germline V gene are SGHRS and YFSETQ. V dropped 8 bases and J dropped 9 bases, with 12 bases sitting between them. The CDR3 runs 12 residues. This CDR3 is CARPFTGSPLHF. DNA for the CDR3: TGCGCCAGACCCTTCACGGGTTCACCCCTCCACTTT. The whole variable domain, remainder taken from reference TRBV5-1 and TRBJ1-6, is KAGVTQTPRYLIKTRGQQVTLSCSPISGHRSVSWYQQTPGQGLQFLFEYFSETQRNKGNFPGRFSGRQFSNSRSEMNVSTLELGDSALYLCARPFTGSPLHFGNGTRLTVT.

V is TRBV28 and J is TRBJ1-2, with 9 bases lining up with TRBD1. The ends lost 7 bases at V and 2 bases at J; junction bases unmatched: 11. Per the germline V gene, CDR1 is MDHEN and CDR2 is SYDVKM. The CDR3 has 16 amino acids. The CDR3: CASIGTGIVLNYGYTF. The CDR3 nucleotides read TGTGCCAGCATTGGGACAGGGATAGTATTGAACTATGGCTACACCTTC.

V gene TRBV7-9 combines with J gene TRBJ2-2; tentative D call: TRBD2 (5 bases). The V gene lost 5 bases and the J gene lost 5 bases, with 6 bases spanning the gap. The CDR3 has 12 amino acids. The germline V gene has CDR1 SEHNR and CDR2 FQNEAQ (reference sequence). The CDR3 region is CASSRGTGELFF. The CDR3 region has the DNA TGTGCCAGCAGCCGAGGGACCGGGGAGCTGTTTTTT.

This chain uses TRBV6-5 with TRBJ2-3; 9 bases agree with TRBD2. V trimming: 0 bases; J trimming: 5 bases; junction bases outside the gene matches: 6. The CDR3 has 16 residues. The V gene's germline CDR1 is MNHEY and CDR2 SVGAGI. The CDR3 is CASSYSPGGGVDTQYF. The DNA of the CDR3 is TGTGCCAGCAGTTACTCCCCCGGCGGGGGGGTAGATACGCAGTATTTT.

The V call is TRBV29-1, the J call TRBJ2-2, with D possibly TRBD1 on 5 matching bases. The CDR3 length is 15 residues. Trimming removed 7 bases from V and 2 bases from J, with 17 bases in between. Per the germline V gene, CDR1 is SQVTM and CDR2 is ANQGSEA. The CDR3 reads CSGVKGSINTGELFF. The CDR3 DNA sequence: TGCAGCGGTGTAAAGGGGTCTATTAACACCGGGGAGCTGTTTTTT.

The chain recombines TRBV7-2 with TRBJ2-7; possibly TRBD2 for D (6 bases). CDR3 length: 12 amino acids. Germline lookup yields CDR1 SGHTA and CDR2 FQGNSA. V was shortened by 6 bases and J by 7 bases, with 13 bases between the two germline ends. The CDR3 spells CASRNRGIEQYF. The CDR3 DNA sequence: TGTGCCAGCAGAAACCGGGGGATTGAGCAGTACTTC.